This T cell receptor beta chain was captured in a study of follicular helper T cells after annual influenza vaccination. As to time point: 2014-2015 season, pre-vaccination. Excluded were substance abuse, HIV/AIDS, active cancer, immunomodulatory drugs and active illness. Assay: immunoSEQ multiplex PCR; the TCRdb copy retains only in-frame clones and omits some. There are 9,000 to 13,000 clones in the sample; roughly 86% occur only once, and more than 0.9% lies in the top ten. The CDR3 covers 14 residues. Trimming left V 6 bases short and J 0 bases short, with 9 bases between. CDR1 is SNHLY and CDR2 is FYNNEI in the germline V gene.

V usage is TRBV2 and J usage is TRBJ1-3; a possible D gene is TRBD1 (6 bases). The receptor's source is an adult who received the influenza vaccine. Sequences were derived from CXCR5- memory CD4+ T cells sorted from blood, sampled on the day of influenza vaccination. For the CDR3, the DNA is TGTGCCAGCAGGGACAGCCTCTCTGGAAACACCATATATTTT. It yields the protein CASRDSLSGNTIYF.